This T cell receptor (beta chain) came from a study of untreated major depressive disorder. DSM-IV major depressive disorder patients had Hamilton Rating Scale scores of 18 or more. This CDR3 comprises 16 residues. CDR1 is SGHRS, CDR2 YFSETQ, per germline. Trimming removed 5 bases from V and 1 base from J, with 13 bases in between. The study, taken as a whole, reports: TRBV05-01 (Vbeta 5.1) usage was higher in CD4+ T cells of depressed patients than controls. TRBV25-01 and TRBV02-01 usage differences were not statistically significant.

Some clones are missing from TCRdb's copy, which holds only in-frame ones; the method was immunoSEQ multiplex PCR. Of about 13,000 clones listed, 80% to 95% are singletons. This clone was counted a single time. The antigen is undetermined. The chain recombines TRBV5-1 with TRBJ2-6; TRBD1 might be the D (5 bases). This TCR was sampled from a woman aged 25 to 39 with major depressive disorder. Material: CD4+ T cells from PBMCs. The CDR3: CASSIGDTSGANVLTF. The DNA of the CDR3 is TGCGCCAGCAGTATAGGGGATACATCTGGGGCCAACGTCCTGACTTTC. The full variable domain, with the rest looked up from reference TRBV5-1 and TRBJ2-6, is KAGVTQTPRYLIKTRGQQVTLSCSPISGHRSVSWYQQTPGQGLQFLFEYFSETQRNKGNFPGRFSGRQFSNSRSEMNVSTLELGDSALYLCASSIGDTSGANVLTFGAGSRLTVL.